The 27 T cell receptor beta chains below all came from one sample that was sequenced in a study of shared clonotypes between healthy human individuals. Method: immunoSEQ multiplex PCR; TCRdb's copy keeps in-frame clones and lacks some. The sample yields some 2,400,000 clones, 90% to 97% seen once. Sequenced: naive CD4+ T cells sorted from blood. Sample subset: CD45RA+ positively selected. These receptors came from a man younger than 30 in good health.

J is TRBJ2-7 and V is TRBV5-8; unclear D gene. The length of the CDR3 is 10 residues. Trimming removed 6 bases from V and 3 bases from J, with 4 bases in between. The V gene's germline CDR1 is SGHTS and CDR2 YDEGEE. This CDR3 is CASTYYEQYF. The CDR3 coding sequence is TGTGCCAGCACCTACTACGAGCAGTACTTC.

The CDR3: CAWSLPLATLSYGYTF. The CDR3 DNA follows: TGTGCCTGGAGTTTACCCCTAGCGACTCTATCCTATGGCTACACCTTC. The chain uses TRBV30 and TRBJ1-2; D not certain. From germline, CDR1 is GTSNPN and CDR2 SVGIG (reference sequence). Trimming removed 2 bases at V and 4 bases at J, with 20 bases between. The CDR3 consists of 16 residues.

V gene TRBV7-9 combines with J gene TRBJ1-1; no clear D gene. Germline CDR1 is SEHNR and CDR2 is FQNEAQ (reference sequence). The V gene lost 2 bases and the J gene lost 6 bases, with 10 bases spanning the gap. The CDR3 contains 13 residues. The CDR3 region is CASSLSLGSEAFF. The CDR3 bases are TGTGCCAGCAGCTTAAGCTTGGGCTCTGAAGCTTTCTTT.

This clone was observed a single time. The gene calls are TRBV15 and TRBJ1-2; D is possibly TRBD1 (5 bases). This CDR3 spans 18 amino acids. In germline, CDR1 is LNHNV, CDR2 YYDKDF (reference sequence). Trimming took off 0 bases at V and 4 bases at J, with 21 bases between the two ends. The CDR3 nucleotides read TGTGCCACCAGCAGAGATCTGTGGGGTGGCCAGGGACCCTATGGCTACACCTTC. The encoded protein is CATSRDLWGGQGPYGYTF.

Turning to this clone: Other DNA sequences in the same sample also yield this CDR3. V gene TRBV6-5 combines with J gene TRBJ2-7, with D possibly being TRBD2 (7 bases). This CDR3 spans 14 amino acids. The germline V gene encodes CDR1 MNHEY and CDR2 SVGAGI. V gave up 0 bases and J gave up 4 bases, with 10 bases separating them. CDR3 sequence reads: CASSYSGGGYEQYF. The CDR3 region has the DNA TGTGCCAGCAGTTACTCAGGGGGAGGGTACGAGCAGTACTTC.

V is TRBV5-6 and J is TRBJ2-3; D is unresolved. Germline V gene sequence: CDR1 SGHDT, CDR2 YYEEEE. Trimming took 4 bases from V and 2 from J, leaving 17 bases between them. This CDR3 has 16 residues. CDR3 residues: CASSPLGIYNTDTQYF. Here the CDR3 DNA reads TGTGCCAGCAGCCCCCTCGGAATCTATAACACAGATACGCAGTATTTT. Supplemented by reference TRBV5-6 and TRBJ2-3, the full variable domain reads DAGVTQSPTHLIKTRGQQVTLRCSPKSGHDTVSWYQQALGQGPQFIFQYYEEEERQRGNFPDRFSGHQFPNYSSELNVNALLLGDSALYLCASSPLGIYNTDTQYFGPGTRLTVL.

The chain carries TRBV5-1 and TRBJ2-7; TRBD2 matches 7 bases. The germline V gene encodes CDR1 SGHRS and CDR2 YFSETQ. V lost 1 base to trimming and J lost 2 bases; unmatched junction nucleotides: 18. This CDR3 region has 19 residues. CDR3 sequence reads: CASSLRSSGLSSTPYEQYF. CDR3 bases: TGCGCCAGCAGCTTGAGGTCTAGCGGACTCAGTAGTACACCCTACGAGCAGTACTTC.

This chain uses TRBV9 with TRBJ2-5; 8 bases agree with TRBD2. Germline values: CDR1 SGDLS, CDR2 YYNGEE. This CDR3 has 15 residues. The trim removed 3 bases at V and 4 bases at J, leaving 8 bases unmatched. CDR3 bases: TGTGCCAGCAGCGACCGCGCGGGGGGCCCAGAGACCCAGTACTTC. The encoded protein is CASSDRAGGPETQYF.

The chain has TRBV7-8 and TRBJ1-2; D gene ambiguous. From germline, CDR1 is SGHVS and CDR2 FQNEAQ. This CDR3 is 13 amino acids long. V was shortened by 2 bases and J by 2 bases, with 6 bases between the two germline ends. For the CDR3, the DNA is TGTGCCAGCAGCTTAATCAGGAACTATGGCTACACCTTC. Residues: CASSLIRNYGYTF.

The chain uses TRBV7-9 and TRBJ2-7; D is undetermined. With 1 base removed from V and 5 bases from J, the gap between germline ends came to 12 bases. The CDR3 is 14 residues long. Germline CDR1 reads SEHNR; CDR2 reads FQNEAQ (reference sequence). CDR3 loop: CASSLGVGVHEQYF. The CDR3 DNA sequence: TGTGCCAGCAGCTTAGGGGTTGGGGTCCACGAGCAGTACTTC.

The chain links TRBV9 to TRBJ2-2; 7 positions agree with TRBD2. The V gene's germline CDR1 is SGDLS and CDR2 YYNGEE. V trimming: 3 bases; J trimming: 5 bases; junction bases outside the gene matches: 4. The CDR3 has 14 amino acids. CDR3 nucleotide sequence: TGTGCCAGCAGCGCGGGACTACTTACCGGGGAGCTGTTTTTT. This encodes CASSAGLLTGELFF.

J is TRBJ1-6 and V is TRBV11-2; no definite D call. CDR1 and CDR2 (germline): SGHAT, FQNNGV. Trimming cost V 5 bases and J 10 bases, with 12 bases left between them. CDR3 length: 13 residues. For the CDR3, the DNA is TGTGCCAGCAGCCCCATTGGAATCTCACCCCTCCACTTT. Translation: CASSPIGISPLHF. Using reference TRBV11-2 and TRBJ1-6 for the parts outside the CDR3, the full variable domain is EAGVAQSPRYKIIEKRQSVAFWCNPISGHATLYWYQQILGQGPKLLIQFQNNGVVDDSQLPKDRFSAERLKGVDSTLKIQPAKLEDSAVYLCASSPIGISPLHFGNGTRLTVT.

V and J are TRBV5-6 and TRBJ2-1; 8 nucleotides match TRBD2. There are 15 residues in the CDR3. With 1 base clipped from V and 3 bases from J, the junction kept 3 bases outside the gene matches. The germline CDR1 and CDR2 sequences are SGHDT and YYEEEE. CDR3 region: CASSLWREVYNEQFF. The CDR3 bases are TGTGCCAGCAGCTTGTGGCGGGAGGTCTACAATGAGCAGTTCTTC.

This clone was detected once. The chain joins TRBV30 to TRBJ2-1; TRBD2 aligns across 9 bases. This CDR3 region has 15 residues. With 0 bases clipped from V and 4 bases from J, the junction kept 4 bases outside the gene matches. CDR1 is GTSNPN and CDR2 is SVGIG in the germline V gene (reference sequence). CDR3 in amino acids: CAWSVRTSVYNEQFF. CDR3 sequence (DNA): TGTGCCTGGAGTGTACGGACTAGCGTATACAATGAGCAGTTCTTC. Combining the CDR3 with reference TRBV30 and TRBJ2-1 gives the whole variable domain SQTIHQWPATLVQPVGSPLSLECTVEGTSNPNLYWYRQAAGRGLQLLFYSVGIGQISSEVPQNLSASRPQDRQFILSSKKLLLSDSGFYLCAWSVRTSVYNEQFFGPGTRLTVL.

This chain links TRBV6-1 with TRBJ1-2; no definite D call. This CDR3 comprises 16 residues. Trimming cost V 4 bases and J 3 bases, with 18 bases left between them. Germline loops: CDR1 MNHNS, CDR2 SASEGT. The CDR3 reads CASSVAGPNFYYGYTF. The CDR3 DNA sequence: TGTGCCAGCAGTGTGGCGGGCCCGAACTTTTACTATGGCTACACCTTC.

Comments on this clone: Different DNA sequences within this sample yield the same CDR3. V usage is TRBV5-1 and J usage is TRBJ1-5, with D unclear. This CDR3 region has 15 residues. Germline V gene data show CDR1 as SGHRS and CDR2 as YFSETQ. Trimming shortened V by 0 bases and J by 0 bases, and 7 bases separated the two germline ends. CDR3 coding DNA: TGCGCCAGCAGCTTGGGGGGAATTAGCAATCAGCCCCAGCATTTT. Amino acids: CASSLGGISNQPQHF.

The rearrangement links TRBV11-3 to TRBJ2-7, with a weak D call TRBD2 (6 bases). Germline V gives CDR1 SGHNT, CDR2 YENEEA. CDR3 length: 13 amino acids. The germline V and J ends were trimmed by 1 base and 6 bases, with 10 bases remaining between them. The CDR3 DNA is TGTGCCAGCAGCTTAGGGACCGGGAGCGAGCAGTACTTC. Protein sequence: CASSLGTGSEQYF.

In the case of this clone: This CDR3 is also generated by other DNA sequences in the sample. This chain joins TRBV5-1 and TRBJ2-5, with 11 bases identical to TRBD2. The CDR3 covers 16 residues. The V segment lost 0 bases and the J segment 4 bases; nucleotides outside the gene matches: 5. Germline CDR1 and CDR2: SGHRS and YFSETQ. Here the CDR3 reads CASSLGSGGAGETQYF. CDR3 nucleotide sequence: TGCGCCAGCAGCTTGGGTAGCGGGGGGGCCGGAGAGACCCAGTACTTC.

The genes are TRBV6-1 and TRBJ1-4; D remains ambiguous. This CDR3 has 15 amino acids. Germline-derived CDR1 and CDR2 are MNHNS and SASEGT. V gave up 3 bases and J gave up 0 bases, with 8 bases separating them. The DNA for the CDR3 is TGTGCCAGCAGTGATTGGGGTCCAACTAATGAAAAACTGTTTTTT. It specifies CASSDWGPTNEKLFF.

This rearrangement joins TRBV30 to TRBJ2-1, with 13 bases matching TRBD2. CDR3 length equals 17 residues. V gave up 6 bases and J gave up 0 bases; unmatched junction bases: 8. In germline, CDR1 is GTSNPN, CDR2 SVGIG (reference sequence). The CDR3: CACTTSGGANSYNEQFF. As DNA, the CDR3 is TGTGCCTGTACAACTAGCGGGGGGGCCAACTCCTACAATGAGCAGTTCTTC.

The chain couples TRBV11-2 to TRBJ1-3; maybe TRBD1 (6 bases). The CDR3 is made up of 16 amino acids. CDR1 SGHAT and CDR2 FQNNGV come from the germline V gene. Trimming removed 1 base at V and 2 bases at J, with 12 bases between. In DNA, the CDR3 is TGTGCCAGCAGCTTAGGTGGTAGGACAGCTGGAAACACCATATATTTT. As protein: CASSLGGRTAGNTIYF.

The chain couples TRBV30 to TRBJ2-7; maybe TRBD1 (5 bases). V lost 5 bases, J lost 0 bases, and 17 bases lay in between. Germline assignment: CDR1 GTSNPN and CDR2 SVGIG (reference sequence). CDR3 length: 15 amino acids. CDR3 loop: CAWEKVRGTSYEQYF. The CDR3 coding sequence is TGTGCCTGGGAGAAGGTAAGGGGTACCTCCTACGAGCAGTACTTC.

This chain joins TRBV18 and TRBJ2-2; D is perhaps TRBD1 (5 bases). Germline V gene sequence: CDR1 KGHSH, CDR2 LQKENI. The ends were cut back, 3 bases at V and 0 bases at J, with 11 bases in the middle. The CDR3 is 16 amino acids. The CDR3 nucleotides are TGTGCCAGCTCACCTGACGGCAGGGCGAACACCGGGGAGCTGTTTTTT. The encoded protein is CASSPDGRANTGELFF.

The chain joins TRBV5-8 to TRBJ2-5; 9 bases line up with TRBD1. The length of the CDR3 is 14 residues. The germline CDR1 and CDR2 sequences are SGHTS and YDEGEE. Unmatched junction bases numbered 6, after V lost 4 bases and J lost 5 bases. The CDR3 spells CASSTGTGWETQYF. The CDR3 DNA is TGTGCCAGCAGCACCGGGACAGGGTGGGAGACCCAGTACTTC.

This chain uses TRBV6-1 with TRBJ2-7; D may be TRBD1 (5 bases). CDR3 length: 13 residues. The V and J ends lost 5 bases and 1 base respectively, with 9 bases between them. CDR1 and CDR2 from the germline V gene are MNHNS and SASEGT. CDR3 amino acids: CASSKQESYEQYF. CDR3 sequence (DNA): TGTGCCAGCAGTAAACAGGAATCCTACGAGCAGTACTTC.

The rearrangement uses TRBV6-6 and TRBJ2-7, with TRBD1 matching over 7 bases. J was trimmed by 0 bases and V by 5 bases; bases with no gene match: 7. The length of the CDR3 is 15 residues. From germline, CDR1 is MNHNY and CDR2 SVGAGI (reference sequence). The CDR3 sequence: CASSHRDRSSYEQYF. The CDR3 DNA follows: TGTGCCAGCAGTCACCGGGACAGAAGCTCCTACGAGCAGTACTTC.

The chain uses TRBV6-1 and TRBJ2-1; maybe TRBD2 (5 bases). The V and J ends lost 3 bases and 9 bases respectively, with 9 bases between them. This CDR3 has 12 amino acids. Germline values: CDR1 MNHNS, CDR2 SASEGT. The CDR3: CASSETTSEQFF. CDR3 bases: TGTGCCAGCAGTGAGACTACAAGTGAGCAGTTCTTC.